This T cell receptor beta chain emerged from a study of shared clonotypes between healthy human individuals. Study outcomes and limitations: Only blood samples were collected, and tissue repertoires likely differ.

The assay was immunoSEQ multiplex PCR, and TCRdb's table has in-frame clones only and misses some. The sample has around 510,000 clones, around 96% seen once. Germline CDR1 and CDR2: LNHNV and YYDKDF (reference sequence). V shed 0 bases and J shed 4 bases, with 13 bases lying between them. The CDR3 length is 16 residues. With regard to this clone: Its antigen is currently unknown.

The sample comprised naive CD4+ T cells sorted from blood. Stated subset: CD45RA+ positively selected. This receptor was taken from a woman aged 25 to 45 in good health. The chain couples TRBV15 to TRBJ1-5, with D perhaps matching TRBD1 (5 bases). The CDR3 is CATSREGFGGNQPQHF. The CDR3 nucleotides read TGTGCCACCAGCAGAGAGGGGTTTGGGGGGAATCAGCCCCAGCATTTT.